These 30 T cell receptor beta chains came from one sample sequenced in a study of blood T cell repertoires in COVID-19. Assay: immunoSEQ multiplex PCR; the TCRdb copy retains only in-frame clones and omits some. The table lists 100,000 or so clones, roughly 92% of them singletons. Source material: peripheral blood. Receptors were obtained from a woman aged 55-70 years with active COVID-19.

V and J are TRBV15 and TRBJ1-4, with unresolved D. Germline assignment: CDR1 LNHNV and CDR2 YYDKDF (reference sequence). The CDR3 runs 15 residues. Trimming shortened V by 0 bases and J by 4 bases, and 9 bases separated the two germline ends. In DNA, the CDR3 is TGTGCCACCAGCAGAGAGAGAGGTCTTAATGAAAAACTGTTTTTT. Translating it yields CATSRERGLNEKLFF.

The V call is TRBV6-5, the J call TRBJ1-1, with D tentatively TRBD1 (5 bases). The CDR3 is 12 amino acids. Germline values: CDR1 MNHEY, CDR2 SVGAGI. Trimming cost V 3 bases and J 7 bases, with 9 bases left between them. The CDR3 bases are TGTGCCAGCAGTTATGGGGGAGGTGAAGCTTTCTTT. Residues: CASSYGGGEAFF.

The CDR3: CASSSLAGSIQYF. CDR3 DNA sequence: TGTGCCAGCAGCTCCCTAGCGGGAAGCATTCAGTACTTC. J is TRBJ2-4 and V is TRBV5-5; the match to TRBD2 covers 9 bases. CDR1 SGHKS and CDR2 YYEKEE come from the germline V gene (reference sequence). The CDR3 is 13 amino acids. V lost 3 bases, J lost 9 bases, and 4 bases stayed unmatched.

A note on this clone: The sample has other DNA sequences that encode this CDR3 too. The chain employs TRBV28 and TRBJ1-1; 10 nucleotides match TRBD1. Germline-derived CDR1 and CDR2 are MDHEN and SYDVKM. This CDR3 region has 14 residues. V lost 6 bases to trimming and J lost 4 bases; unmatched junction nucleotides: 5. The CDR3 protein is CASSSTGGVTEAFF. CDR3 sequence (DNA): TGTGCCAGCAGCTCGACAGGGGGCGTCACTGAAGCTTTCTTT. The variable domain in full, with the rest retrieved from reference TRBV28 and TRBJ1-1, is DVKVTQSSRYLVKRTGEKVFLECVQDMDHENMFWYRQDPGLGLRLIYFSYDVKMKEKGDIPEGYSVSREKKERFSLILESASTNQTSMYLCASSSTGGVTEAFFGQGTRLTVV.

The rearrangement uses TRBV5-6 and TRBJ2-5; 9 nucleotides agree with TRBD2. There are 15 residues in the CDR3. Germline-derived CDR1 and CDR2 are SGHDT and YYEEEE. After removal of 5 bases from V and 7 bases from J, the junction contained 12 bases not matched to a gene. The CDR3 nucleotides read TGTGCCAGCAGTCGGACCGGGACTAGCCTGGGGACCCAGTACTTC. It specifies CASSRTGTSLGTQYF. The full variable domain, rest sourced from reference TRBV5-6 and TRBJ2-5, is DAGVTQSPTHLIKTRGQQVTLRCSPKSGHDTVSWYQQALGQGPQFIFQYYEEEERQRGNFPDRFSGHQFPNYSSELNVNALLLGDSALYLCASSRTGTSLGTQYFGPGTRLLVL.

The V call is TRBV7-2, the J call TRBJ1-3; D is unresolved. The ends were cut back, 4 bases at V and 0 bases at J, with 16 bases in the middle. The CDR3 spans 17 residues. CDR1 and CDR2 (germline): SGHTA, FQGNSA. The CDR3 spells CASSSRTGILSGNTIYF. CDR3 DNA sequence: TGTGCCAGCAGCTCCAGGACCGGGATCCTCTCTGGAAACACCATATATTTT.

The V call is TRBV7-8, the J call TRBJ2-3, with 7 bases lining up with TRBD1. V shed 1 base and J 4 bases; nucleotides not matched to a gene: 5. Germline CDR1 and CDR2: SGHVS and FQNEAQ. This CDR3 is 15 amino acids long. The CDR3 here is CASSLGGGMADTQYF. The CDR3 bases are TGTGCCAGCAGCTTAGGAGGGGGCATGGCAGATACGCAGTATTTT.

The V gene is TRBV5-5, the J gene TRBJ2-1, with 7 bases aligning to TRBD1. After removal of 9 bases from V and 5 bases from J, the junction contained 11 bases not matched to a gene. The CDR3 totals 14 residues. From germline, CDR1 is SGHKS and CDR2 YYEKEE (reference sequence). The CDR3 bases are TGTGCCACCGCGTACCGCGACAGGGACAATGAGCAGTTCTTC. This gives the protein CATAYRDRDNEQFF.

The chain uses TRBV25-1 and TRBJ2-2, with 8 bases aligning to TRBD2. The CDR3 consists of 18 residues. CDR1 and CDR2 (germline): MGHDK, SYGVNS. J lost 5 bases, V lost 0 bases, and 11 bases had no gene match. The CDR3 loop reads CASSEYSGASPRTGELFF. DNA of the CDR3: TGTGCCAGCAGTGAATATAGCGGGGCGAGCCCCCGGACCGGGGAGCTGTTTTTT.

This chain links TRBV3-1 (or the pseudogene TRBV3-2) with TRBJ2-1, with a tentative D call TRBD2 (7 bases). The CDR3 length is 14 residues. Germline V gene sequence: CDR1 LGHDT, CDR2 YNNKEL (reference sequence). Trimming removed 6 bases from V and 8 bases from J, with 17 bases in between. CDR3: CASRDRGGGDEQFF. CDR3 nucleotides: TGTGCCAGCAGGGATAGGGGAGGGGGGGATGAGCAGTTCTTC.

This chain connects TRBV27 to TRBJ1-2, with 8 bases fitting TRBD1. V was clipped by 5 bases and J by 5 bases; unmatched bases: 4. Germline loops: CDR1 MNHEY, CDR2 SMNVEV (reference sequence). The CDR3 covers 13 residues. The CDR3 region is CASSGTGRYGYTF. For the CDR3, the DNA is TGTGCCAGCAGTGGGACAGGCAGATATGGCTACACCTTC.

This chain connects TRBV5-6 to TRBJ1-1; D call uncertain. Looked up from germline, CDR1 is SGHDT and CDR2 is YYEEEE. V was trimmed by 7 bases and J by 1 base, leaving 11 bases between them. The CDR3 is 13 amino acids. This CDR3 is CASGGLTNTEAFF. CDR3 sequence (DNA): TGTGCCAGCGGCGGCTTGACGAACACTGAAGCTTTCTTT.

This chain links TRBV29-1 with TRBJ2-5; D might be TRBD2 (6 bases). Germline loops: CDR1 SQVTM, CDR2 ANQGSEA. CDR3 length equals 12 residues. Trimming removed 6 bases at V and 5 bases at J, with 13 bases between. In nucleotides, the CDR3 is TGCAGCGTCGTCCGGAGGGAGGAGACCCAGTACTTC. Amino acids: CSVVRREETQYF. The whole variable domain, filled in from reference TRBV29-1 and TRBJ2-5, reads SAVISQKPSRDICQRGTSLTIQCQVDSQVTMMFWYRQQPGQSLTLIATANQGSEATYESGFVIDKFPISRPNLTFSTLTVSNMSPEDSSIYLCSVVRREETQYFGPGTRLLVL.

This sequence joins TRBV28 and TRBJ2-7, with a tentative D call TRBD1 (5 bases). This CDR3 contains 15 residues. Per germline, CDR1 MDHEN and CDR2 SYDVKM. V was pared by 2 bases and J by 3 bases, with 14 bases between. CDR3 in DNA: TGTGCCAGCAGTTTAAAGGGGTCAGGGAACTACGAGCAGTACTTC. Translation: CASSLKGSGNYEQYF.

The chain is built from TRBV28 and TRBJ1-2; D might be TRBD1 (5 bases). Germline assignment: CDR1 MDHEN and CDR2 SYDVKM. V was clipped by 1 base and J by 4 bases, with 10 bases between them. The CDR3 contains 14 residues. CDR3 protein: CASSLSVGGYGYTF. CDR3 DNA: TGTGCCAGCAGTTTATCGGTGGGGGGCTATGGCTACACCTTC.

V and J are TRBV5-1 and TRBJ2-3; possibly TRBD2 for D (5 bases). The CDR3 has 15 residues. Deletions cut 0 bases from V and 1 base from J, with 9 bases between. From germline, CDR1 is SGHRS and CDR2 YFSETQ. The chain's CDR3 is CASSLASRGTDTQYF. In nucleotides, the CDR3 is TGCGCCAGCAGCTTGGCTAGCCGGGGCACAGATACGCAGTATTTT.

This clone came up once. The CDR3, as DNA: TGTGCCACCAGTGATGGGTCCCTGGAGGAGCAGTACTTC. This translates into CATSDGSLEEQYF. The chain combines TRBV24-1 with TRBJ2-7; D is uncertain. The germline gives CDR1 KGHDR, CDR2 SFDVKD. Trimming pared 3 bases from V and 7 bases from J, leaving 12 bases between. The CDR3 totals 13 residues.

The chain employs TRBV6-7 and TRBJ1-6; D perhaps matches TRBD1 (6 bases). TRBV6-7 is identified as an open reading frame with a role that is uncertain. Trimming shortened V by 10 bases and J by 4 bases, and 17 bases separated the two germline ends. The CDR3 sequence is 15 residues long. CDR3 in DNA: TGTGCCACCACCGGACAGCCCTCTTATAATTCACCCCTCCACTTT. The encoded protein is CATTGQPSYNSPLHF.

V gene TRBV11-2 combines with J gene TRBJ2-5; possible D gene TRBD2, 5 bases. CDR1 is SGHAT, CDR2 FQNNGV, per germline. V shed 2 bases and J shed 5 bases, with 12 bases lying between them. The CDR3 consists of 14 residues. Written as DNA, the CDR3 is TGTGCCAGCAGCTTAAGAACCGGGGTCGAGACCCAGTACTTC. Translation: CASSLRTGVETQYF.

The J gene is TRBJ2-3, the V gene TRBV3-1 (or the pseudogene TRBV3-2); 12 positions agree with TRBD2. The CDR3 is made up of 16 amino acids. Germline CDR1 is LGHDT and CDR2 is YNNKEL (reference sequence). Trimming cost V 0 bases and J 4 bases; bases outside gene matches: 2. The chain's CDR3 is CASSQEGLAGSDTQYF. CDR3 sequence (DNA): TGTGCCAGCAGCCAAGAGGGACTAGCGGGTTCAGATACGCAGTATTTT.

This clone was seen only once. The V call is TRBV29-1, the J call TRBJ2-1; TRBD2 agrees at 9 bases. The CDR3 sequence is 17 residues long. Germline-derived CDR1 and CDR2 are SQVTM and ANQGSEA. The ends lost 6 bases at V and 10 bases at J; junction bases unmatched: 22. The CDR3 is CSVSGARAAGGTAEQFF. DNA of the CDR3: TGCAGCGTATCTGGGGCCCGGGCAGCGGGGGGCACGGCGGAGCAGTTCTTC.

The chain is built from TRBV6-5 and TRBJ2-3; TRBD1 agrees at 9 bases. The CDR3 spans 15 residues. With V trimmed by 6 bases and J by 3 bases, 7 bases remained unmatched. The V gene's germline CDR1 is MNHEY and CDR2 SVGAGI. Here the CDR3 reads CASSLGQGMTDTQYF. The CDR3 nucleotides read TGTGCCAGCAGCTTGGGACAGGGTATGACAGATACGCAGTATTTT.

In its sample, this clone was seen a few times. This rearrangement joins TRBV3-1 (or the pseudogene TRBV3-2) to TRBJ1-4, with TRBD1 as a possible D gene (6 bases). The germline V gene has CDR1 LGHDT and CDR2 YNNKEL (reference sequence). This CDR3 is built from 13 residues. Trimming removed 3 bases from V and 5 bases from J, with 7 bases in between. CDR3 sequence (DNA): TGTGCCAGCAGCCAGGGGGCGAATGAAAAACTGTTTTTT. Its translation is CASSQGANEKLFF.

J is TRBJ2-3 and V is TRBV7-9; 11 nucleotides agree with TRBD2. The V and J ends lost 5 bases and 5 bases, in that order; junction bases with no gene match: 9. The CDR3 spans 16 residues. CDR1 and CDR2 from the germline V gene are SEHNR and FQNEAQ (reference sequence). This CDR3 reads CASSGVVAGGRDTQYF. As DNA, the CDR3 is TGTGCCAGCAGCGGGGTGGTAGCGGGAGGGAGAGATACGCAGTATTTT.

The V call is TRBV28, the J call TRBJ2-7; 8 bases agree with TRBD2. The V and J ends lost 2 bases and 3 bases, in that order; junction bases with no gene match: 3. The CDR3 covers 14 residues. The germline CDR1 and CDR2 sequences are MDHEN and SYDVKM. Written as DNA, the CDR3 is TGTGCCAGCAGTTTAACGGGGGGGATCTACGAGCAGTACTTC. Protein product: CASSLTGGIYEQYF.

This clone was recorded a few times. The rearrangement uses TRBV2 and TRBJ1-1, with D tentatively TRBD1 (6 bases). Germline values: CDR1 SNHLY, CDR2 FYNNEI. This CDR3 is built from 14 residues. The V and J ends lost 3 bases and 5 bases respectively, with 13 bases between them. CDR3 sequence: CASSERGGRTEAFF. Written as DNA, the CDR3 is TGTGCCAGCAGTGAGCGGGGGGGCAGGACTGAAGCTTTCTTT.

In nucleotides, the CDR3 is TGTGCCAGCAGCCTCAGGACTAGCGGGGCCACAGATACGCAGTATTTT. Encoded protein: CASSLRTSGATDTQYF. The chain has TRBV3-1 (or the pseudogene TRBV3-2) and TRBJ2-3, with 12 bases that match TRBD2. Germline V CDR1 and CDR2: LGHDT, YNNKEL (reference sequence). Trimming removed 4 bases from V and 2 bases from J; junction bases left unmatched: 4. CDR3 length: 16 amino acids.

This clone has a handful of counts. CDR3 residues: CASSEGGAPNTEAFF. The CDR3 DNA is TGTGCCAGCAGTGAAGGCGGGGCCCCGAACACTGAAGCTTTCTTT. V and J are TRBV6-1 and TRBJ1-1, with D perhaps matching TRBD1 (5 bases). Deletions cut 1 base from V and 1 base from J, with 10 bases between. Germline V gene lookup returns CDR1 MNHNS and CDR2 SASEGT. The CDR3 is 15 residues long.

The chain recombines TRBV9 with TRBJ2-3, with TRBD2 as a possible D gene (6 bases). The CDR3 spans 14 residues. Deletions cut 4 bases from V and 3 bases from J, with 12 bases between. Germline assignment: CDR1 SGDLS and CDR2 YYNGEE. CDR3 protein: CASSPGGWTDTQYF. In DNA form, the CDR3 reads TGTGCCAGCAGCCCCGGGGGATGGACAGATACGCAGTATTTT.

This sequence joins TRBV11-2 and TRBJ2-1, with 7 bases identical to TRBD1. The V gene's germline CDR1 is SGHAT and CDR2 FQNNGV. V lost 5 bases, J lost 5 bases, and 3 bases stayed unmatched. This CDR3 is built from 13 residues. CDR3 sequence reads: CASSKTGHNEQFF. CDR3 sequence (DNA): TGTGCCAGCAGCAAGACAGGGCACAATGAGCAGTTCTTC. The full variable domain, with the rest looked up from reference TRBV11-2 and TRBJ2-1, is EAGVAQSPRYKIIEKRQSVAFWCNPISGHATLYWYQQILGQGPKLLIQFQNNGVVDDSQLPKDRFSAERLKGVDSTLKIQPAKLEDSAVYLCASSKTGHNEQFFGPGTRLTVL.